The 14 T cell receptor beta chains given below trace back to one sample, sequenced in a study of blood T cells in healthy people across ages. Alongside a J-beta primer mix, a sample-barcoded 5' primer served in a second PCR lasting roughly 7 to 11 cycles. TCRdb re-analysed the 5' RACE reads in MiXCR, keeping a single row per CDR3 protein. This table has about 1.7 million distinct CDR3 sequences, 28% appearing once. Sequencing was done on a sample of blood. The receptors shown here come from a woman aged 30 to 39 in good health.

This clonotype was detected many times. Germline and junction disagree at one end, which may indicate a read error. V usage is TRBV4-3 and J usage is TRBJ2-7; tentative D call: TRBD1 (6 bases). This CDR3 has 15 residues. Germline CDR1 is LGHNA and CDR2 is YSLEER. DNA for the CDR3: TGCGCCTGCAGCCAAGATACAGGGACCTCTAACGAGCAGTACTTC. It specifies CACSQDTGTSNEQYF.

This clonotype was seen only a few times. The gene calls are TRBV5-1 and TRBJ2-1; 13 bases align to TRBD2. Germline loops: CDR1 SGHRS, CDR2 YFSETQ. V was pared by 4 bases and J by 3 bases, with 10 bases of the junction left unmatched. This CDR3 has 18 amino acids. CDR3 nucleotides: TGCGCCAGCAGCATTAGGACTAGCGGGAGACCCGACTACAATGAGCAGTTCTTC. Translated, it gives CASSIRTSGRPDYNEQFF.

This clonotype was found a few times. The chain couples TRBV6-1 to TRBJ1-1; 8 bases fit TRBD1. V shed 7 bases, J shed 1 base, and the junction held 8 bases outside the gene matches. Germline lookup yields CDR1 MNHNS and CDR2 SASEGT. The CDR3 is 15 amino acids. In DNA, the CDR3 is TGTGCCAGCAAGAGTGGAGGACAGGGGAACACTGAAGCTTTCTTT. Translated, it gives CASKSGGQGNTEAFF.

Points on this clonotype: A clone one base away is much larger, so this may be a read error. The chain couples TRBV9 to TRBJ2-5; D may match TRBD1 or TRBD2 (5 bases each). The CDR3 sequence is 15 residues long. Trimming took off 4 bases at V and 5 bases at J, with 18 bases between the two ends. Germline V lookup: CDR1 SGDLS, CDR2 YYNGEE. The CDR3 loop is CASSPRGTIGETQYF. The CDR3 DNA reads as TGTGCCAGCAGCCCCCGAGGGACCATTGGGGAGACCCAGTACTTC. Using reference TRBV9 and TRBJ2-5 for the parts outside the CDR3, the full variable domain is DSGVTQTPKHLITATGQRVTLRCSPRSGDLSVYWYQQSLDQGLQFLIQYYNGEERAKGNILERFSAQQFPDLHSELNLSSLELGDSALYFCASSPRGTIGETQYFGPGTRLLVL.

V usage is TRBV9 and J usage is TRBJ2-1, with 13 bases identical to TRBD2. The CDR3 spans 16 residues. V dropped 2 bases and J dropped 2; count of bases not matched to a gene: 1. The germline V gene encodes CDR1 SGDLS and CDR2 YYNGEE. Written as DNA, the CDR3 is TGTGCCAGCAGCGTGGGGACTAGCGGGACCTACAATGAGCAGTTCTTC. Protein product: CASSVGTSGTYNEQFF.

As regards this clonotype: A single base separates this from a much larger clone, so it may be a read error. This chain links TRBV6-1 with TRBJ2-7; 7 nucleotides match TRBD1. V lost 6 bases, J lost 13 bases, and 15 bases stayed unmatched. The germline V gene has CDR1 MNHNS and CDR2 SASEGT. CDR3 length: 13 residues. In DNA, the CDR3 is TGTGCCAGCAGCAACAGGGGTGCGGAGACCCACTACTTC. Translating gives CASSNRGAETHYF.

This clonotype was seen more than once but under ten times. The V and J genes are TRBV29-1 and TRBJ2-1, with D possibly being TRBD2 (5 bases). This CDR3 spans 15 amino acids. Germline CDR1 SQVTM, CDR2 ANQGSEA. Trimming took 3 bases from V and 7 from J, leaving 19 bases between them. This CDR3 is CSVEGGSVVGNEQFF. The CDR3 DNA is TGCAGCGTTGAGGGTGGGAGCGTGGTGGGGAATGAGCAGTTCTTC.

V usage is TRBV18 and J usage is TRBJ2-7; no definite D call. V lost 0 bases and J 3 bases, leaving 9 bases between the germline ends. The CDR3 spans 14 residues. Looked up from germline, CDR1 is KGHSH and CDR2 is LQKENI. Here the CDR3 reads CASSPPSVSYEQYF. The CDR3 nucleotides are TGTGCCAGCTCACCACCTTCGGTCAGCTACGAGCAGTACTTC.

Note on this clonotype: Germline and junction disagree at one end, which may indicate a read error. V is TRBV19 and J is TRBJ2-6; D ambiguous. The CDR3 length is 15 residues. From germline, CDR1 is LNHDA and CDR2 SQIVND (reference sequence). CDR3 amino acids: CTSSMVASGANVLTF. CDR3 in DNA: TGTACCAGTAGTATGGTCGCATCTGGGGCCAACGTCCTGACTTTC.

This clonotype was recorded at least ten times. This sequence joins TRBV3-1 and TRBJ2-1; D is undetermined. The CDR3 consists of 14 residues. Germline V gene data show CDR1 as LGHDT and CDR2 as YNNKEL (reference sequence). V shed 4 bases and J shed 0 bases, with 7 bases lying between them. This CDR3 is CASSLEPSYNEQFF. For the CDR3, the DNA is TGTGCCAGCAGCCTGGAGCCCTCCTACAATGAGCAGTTCTTC.

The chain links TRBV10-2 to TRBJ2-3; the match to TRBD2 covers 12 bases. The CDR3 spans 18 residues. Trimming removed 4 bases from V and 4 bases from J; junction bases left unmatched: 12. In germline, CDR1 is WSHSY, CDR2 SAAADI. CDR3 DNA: TGCGCCAGCAGTGGAAGTGCTAGCGGGAGGGCCACACCAGATACGCAGTATTTT. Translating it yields CASSGSASGRATPDTQYF.

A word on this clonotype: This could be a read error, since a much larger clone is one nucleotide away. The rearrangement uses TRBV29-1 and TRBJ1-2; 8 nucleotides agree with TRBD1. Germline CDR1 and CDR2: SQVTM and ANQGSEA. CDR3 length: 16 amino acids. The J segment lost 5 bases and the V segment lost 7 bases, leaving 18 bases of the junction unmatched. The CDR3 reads CSAGGAGGRERYGYTF. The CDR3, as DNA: TGCAGCGCCGGAGGGGCAGGGGGCCGAGAACGATATGGCTACACCTTC.

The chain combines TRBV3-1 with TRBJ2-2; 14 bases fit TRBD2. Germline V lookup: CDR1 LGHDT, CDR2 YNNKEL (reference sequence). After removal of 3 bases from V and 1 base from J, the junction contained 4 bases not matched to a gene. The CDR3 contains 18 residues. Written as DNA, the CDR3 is TGTGCCAGCAGCCATTTCGGACTAGCGGGGGGGAACACCGGGGAGCTGTTTTTT. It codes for CASSHFGLAGGNTGELFF.

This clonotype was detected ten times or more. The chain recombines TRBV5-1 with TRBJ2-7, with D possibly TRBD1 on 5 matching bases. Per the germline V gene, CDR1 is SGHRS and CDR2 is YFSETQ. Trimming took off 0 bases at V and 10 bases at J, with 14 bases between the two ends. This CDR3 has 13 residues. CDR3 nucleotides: TGCGCCAGCAGCTTGGTCCCAGGGCAGCTCCAGTACTTC. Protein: CASSLVPGQLQYF.